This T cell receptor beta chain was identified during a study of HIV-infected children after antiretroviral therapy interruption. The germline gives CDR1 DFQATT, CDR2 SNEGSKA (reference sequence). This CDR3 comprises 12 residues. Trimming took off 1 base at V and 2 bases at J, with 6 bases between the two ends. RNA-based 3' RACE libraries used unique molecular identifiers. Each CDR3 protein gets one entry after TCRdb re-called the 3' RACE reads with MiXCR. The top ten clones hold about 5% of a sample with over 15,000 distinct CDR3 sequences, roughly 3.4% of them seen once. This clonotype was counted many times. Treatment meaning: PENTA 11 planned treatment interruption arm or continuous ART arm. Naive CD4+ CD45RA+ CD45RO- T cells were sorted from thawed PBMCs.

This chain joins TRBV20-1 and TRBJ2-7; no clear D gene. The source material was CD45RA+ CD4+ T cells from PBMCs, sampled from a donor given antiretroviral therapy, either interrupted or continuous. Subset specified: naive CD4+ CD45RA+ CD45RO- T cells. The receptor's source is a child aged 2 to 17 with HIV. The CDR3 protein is CSARAITYEQYF. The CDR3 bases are TGCAGTGCTAGAGCCATAACCTACGAGCAGTACTTC.